This T cell receptor (beta chain) was retrieved from a study of human T cells and chemical hapten exposure (dated by TCRdb to about 2021). In terms of the full investigation: For sensitization, 2% DPC in acetone was applied to an approximately 2 cm by approximately 2 cm area of upper inner arm skin. Patch testing was performed on the upper back with Finn chambers containing 0.01% DPC, and the patch tests were scored after 6 days according to International Contact Dermatitis Research Group standards. Alopecia areata with under or over 50% scalp involvement, alopecia totalis and alopecia universalis were represented in the patient cohort, which was mostly female. Peripheral blood TCR repertoire changes were tracked in vivo in alopecia patients during primary and secondary sensitization to the hapten diphenylcyclopropenone (DPC). Weekly therapeutic DPC doses were additionally applied to the scalp of patients throughout the approximately 25-week study period. Libraries were pooled for sequencing, and per-sample TCR yields varied mainly because of small differences in library volumes within the pool. Blood for TCR sequencing was provided by twenty-nine alopecia patients at one to four time points (pre-sensitization, 2, 6 and 24 weeks). Blood was sampled from patients pre-sensitization (week 0) and at 2, 6 and about 24 weeks after DPC sensitization. What the work shows at the level of the full study, not this receptor alone: Patch test score correlated positively with the number of PT1 expanded TCRs, reaching significance at thresholds 8, 16 and 32 but not at 4. After repeated subsampling, the strength of the expansion versus patch-test correlation and the threshold at which it became significant changed. No change with DPC sensitization was found in the number of TCRs above 1 in 1000 frequency, and no evidence of global repertoire structure alterations was found. Because all patients had alopecia, a presumed autoimmune disease, the immune response of the patients might differ from that of healthy individuals. Significantly more large CDR3 similarity clusters were formed by expanded TCRs than by pre-sensitization or healthy control sets, consistent with antigen-driven responses.

This clonotype was observed many times. The clone's antigen remains unknown. Nothing much larger sits one base from this clone, and base qualities are not available. The label giving this sample's time point can be read as: patch test 1, 2 weeks after DPC sensitization. Taken with the paper, the label for treatment or condition translates to: therapeutic diphenylcyclopropenone sensitization with weekly scalp DPC. Blood at each patch-test visit was drawn before the patch test was applied. Eligible patients were aged 18 to 70, diagnosed with alopecia, deemed suitable for DPC therapy, and excluded if pregnant. Total RNA was extracted from unfractionated whole blood that had been collected in Tempus Blood RNA tubes. The method was RACE. The listed sequencing device is NextSeq 500. Library preparation attached unique molecular identifiers to individual cDNA molecules for quantitative, reproducible TCR counting. Both TCR alpha and TCR beta chains were sequenced from each blood RNA sample. The study's own analysis went as follows. A median of about 87,000 TCRs per sample was observed, with a range of about 23,224 to 690,600. V, J and CDR3 annotation of the TCR reads was carried out using the Decombinator software suite. To make PS versus PT1 abundance plots, every sample was subsampled to the same number of TCRs (28,000). Expanded TCRs were defined as absent before sensitization and observed at least eight times at the 2-week time point. TCRdb handled the public reads itself, with Q25 trimming in fastp and clone calling in MiXCR, and kept productive beta chains. A single entry per CDR3 protein holds the most common genes and DNA from its merged rows. Here the V and J calls rest on TCRdb's processing, not on the authors' analysis. Within this sample are approximately 110,000 distinct CDR3 sequences, with 8% to 13% of them counted one time only. Together, the top ten hold roughly 3.5% of the sample.

The cysteine opens and the phenylalanine closes a CDR3 of 14 amino acids. The only DNA kept is the CDR3, 42 bases in frame from the first base. The trim is 5 bases for V and 5 bases for J, with a gap of 15 bases between the germline ends. Reading the germline V gene gives CDR1 SGHDN and CDR2 FVKESK. The chain couples TRBV14 to TRBJ1-1, with the identity of the D gene unclear. This sample comprised whole blood, obtained in connection with sensitization to the hapten diphenylcyclopropenone (DPC). This sequence was found in a woman between 35 and 50 years old with alopecia areata. Some clones in this sample may be carry-over from other donors' samples. Here the CDR3 is given as CASSFNRGSTEAFF. The sequence in DNA is TGTGCCAGCAGCTTTAACCGGGGATCGACTGAAGCTTTCTTT.